These 20 T cell receptor beta chains share one sample of origin, sequenced in a study of T cell clones after liver transplantation. Sequenced by immunoSEQ multiplex PCR; TCRdb stores in-frame clones only, minus some. The sample holds some 7,900 clones; about 80% are singletons and the top ten take roughly 40%. Source: CD8+ T cells from blood, taken before liver transplant. These receptors all stem from a human donor who received a liver transplant.

The chain employs TRBV6-5 and TRBJ1-2; TRBD1 agrees at 9 bases. Germline CDR1 is MNHEY and CDR2 is SVGAGI. Losses at the gene ends were 2 bases for V and 2 bases for J; bases not matched to a gene: 3. CDR3 length equals 15 residues. The CDR3 nucleotides are TGTGCCAGCAGTTACCGACAGGGGGGAAACTATGGCTACACCTTC. Translating it yields CASSYRQGGNYGYTF.

The J gene is TRBJ2-7, the V gene TRBV30, with D perhaps matching TRBD1 (5 bases). Germline CDR1 GTSNPN, CDR2 SVGIG (reference sequence). V shed 3 bases and J shed 3 bases, with 18 bases lying between them. The CDR3 contains 15 residues. The CDR3 protein is CAWRGKAGHGYEQYF. CDR3 DNA: TGTGCCTGGAGGGGCAAGGCAGGGCATGGCTACGAGCAGTACTTC.

The chain carries TRBV27 and TRBJ1-5; 8 nucleotides agree with TRBD1. Germline V gene data show CDR1 as MNHEY and CDR2 as SMNVEV (reference sequence). Germline trimming cut 3 bases from V and 0 bases from J; bases unmatched to any gene: 1. The CDR3 spans 15 residues. CDR3 coding DNA: TGTGCCAGCAGTTTTCAGGGGGCTAGCAATCAGCCCCAGCATTTT. This encodes CASSFQGASNQPQHF.

V is TRBV5-6 and J is TRBJ2-2; 9 bases match TRBD1. The V gene's germline CDR1 is SGHDT and CDR2 YYEEEE. CDR3 length: 19 amino acids. V gave up 3 bases and J gave up 5 bases; unmatched junction bases: 17. The CDR3 spells CASSSPGQGVLVETGELFF. CDR3 DNA: TGTGCCAGCAGCTCGCCGGGACAGGGAGTATTAGTCGAGACCGGGGAGCTGTTTTTT.

The V and J genes are TRBV19 and TRBJ2-1; 16 positions agree with TRBD2. From germline, CDR1 is LNHDA and CDR2 SQIVND (reference sequence). Germline trimming cut 3 bases from V and 6 bases from J; bases unmatched to any gene: 5. The CDR3 is made up of 17 amino acids. The DNA for the CDR3 is TGTGCCAGTAGTATCGGGACTAGCGGGGGGGCGGGCAATGAGCAGTTCTTC. This codes for CASSIGTSGGAGNEQFF.

The chain carries TRBV27 and TRBJ1-4; unclear D gene. Trimming stripped 2 bases from V and 4 bases from J, with 5 bases between. Germline-derived CDR1 and CDR2 are MNHEY and SMNVEV (reference sequence). CDR3 length: 13 amino acids. The CDR3 region has the DNA TGTGCCAGCAGTTTAAACGGTAATGAAAAACTGTTTTTT. Its protein is CASSLNGNEKLFF.

The chain has TRBV7-3 and TRBJ2-3; 12 bases are a match to TRBD2. This CDR3 region has 15 residues. Trimming cost V 9 bases and J 4 bases; bases outside gene matches: 8. Germline V gene sequence: CDR1 SGHTA, CDR2 FQGTGA. CDR3 coding DNA: TGTGCCAGTTCAGAGACTAGCGGGGGCCCAGATACGCAGTATTTT. Translating gives CASSETSGGPDTQYF.

The J gene is TRBJ1-1, the V gene TRBV27; D may be TRBD1 (5 bases). V shed 5 bases and J shed 4 bases, with 14 bases lying between them. Looked up from germline, CDR1 is MNHEY and CDR2 is SMNVEV (reference sequence). The CDR3 covers 14 residues. The chain's CDR3 is CASSRGREVTEAFF. As DNA, the CDR3 is TGTGCCAGCAGTCGGGGCAGGGAGGTCACTGAAGCTTTCTTT.

The chain combines TRBV29-1 with TRBJ2-7; a possible D gene is TRBD2 (5 bases). Germline lookup yields CDR1 SQVTM and CDR2 ANQGSEA. The CDR3 loop spans 12 amino acids. Trimming left V 3 bases short and J 1 base short, with 7 bases between. The CDR3 sequence is CSVDEGSYEQYF. The DNA of the CDR3 is TGCAGCGTTGATGAGGGTTCCTACGAGCAGTACTTC.

The CDR3 DNA reads as TGTGCCAGCAAGCGCCGGGACAGGGGGCTGGGTGAAGCTTTCTTT. The encoded protein is CASKRRDRGLGEAFF. The rearrangement joins TRBV6-5 to TRBJ1-1; 12 positions match TRBD1. Germline CDR1 MNHEY, CDR2 SVGAGI. The V segment lost 7 bases and the J segment 7 bases; nucleotides outside the gene matches: 10. There are 15 residues in the CDR3.

The gene calls are TRBV9 and TRBJ2-6, with 8 bases identical to TRBD1. This CDR3 has 17 residues. CDR1 is SGDLS and CDR2 is YYNGEE in the germline V gene. The junction had 9 bases not matched to a gene; V was cut back by 7 bases and J by 0 bases. CDR3 region: CASSGGTGSSGANVLTF. As DNA, the CDR3 is TGTGCCAGCTCCGGAGGGACAGGCAGCTCTGGGGCCAACGTCCTGACTTTC.

V is TRBV10-2 and J is TRBJ1-5; TRBD1 matches at 11 bases. The CDR3 is made up of 16 amino acids. Germline V gene data show CDR1 as WSHSY and CDR2 as SAAADI. The J segment lost 7 bases and the V segment lost 2 bases, leaving 7 bases of the junction unmatched. CDR3 amino acids: CASSEIGQGANQPQHF. The CDR3 DNA is TGCGCCAGCAGTGAGATTGGACAGGGGGCAAACCAGCCCCAGCATTTT.

The chain couples TRBV27 to TRBJ2-7; the match to TRBD1 covers 8 bases. Germline V gene sequence: CDR1 MNHEY, CDR2 SMNVEV (reference sequence). This CDR3 comprises 13 residues. J was trimmed by 3 bases and V by 7 bases; bases with no gene match: 5. The chain's CDR3 is CASKTGTGYEQYF. CDR3 sequence (DNA): TGTGCCAGCAAGACCGGGACAGGCTACGAGCAGTACTTC.

This sequence joins TRBV29-1 and TRBJ2-2, with D perhaps matching TRBD1 (6 bases). Germline V gives CDR1 SQVTM, CDR2 ANQGSEA. Deletions cut 2 bases from V and 0 bases from J, with 10 bases between. This CDR3 spans 15 amino acids. The CDR3 is CSVERTDANTGELFF. The DNA for the CDR3 is TGCAGCGTTGAAAGGACAGACGCGAACACCGGGGAGCTGTTTTTT.

This clone came up once. This chain connects TRBV11-2 to TRBJ2-5, with 7 positions matching TRBD1. V lost 2 bases to trimming and J lost 5 bases; unmatched junction nucleotides: 5. Germline V gene data show CDR1 as SGHAT and CDR2 as FQNNGV. The CDR3 spans 14 residues. CDR3 region: CASSLIGGQETQYF. CDR3 nucleotide sequence: TGTGCCAGCAGCTTAATAGGGGGCCAGGAGACCCAGTACTTC.

The chain has TRBV27 and TRBJ1-6; possibly TRBD1 for D (6 bases). This CDR3 spans 16 amino acids. Deletions cut 0 bases from V and 10 bases from J, with 16 bases between. CDR1 is MNHEY and CDR2 is SMNVEV in the germline V gene (reference sequence). CDR3 loop: CASSLSMGHKESPLHF. CDR3 DNA: TGTGCCAGCAGTTTATCTATGGGACACAAGGAATCACCCCTCCACTTT.

The J gene is TRBJ2-1, the V gene TRBV7-2; D is possibly TRBD2 (5 bases). The CDR3 totals 14 residues. CDR1 is SGHTA, CDR2 FQGNSA, per germline. Between the trimmed V and J ends, which lost 7 bases and 7 bases, there was a span of 17 bases. Written as DNA, the CDR3 is TGTGCCAGCACCCCACGGGAAAGGGAAAATGAGCAGTTCTTC. This translates into CASTPRERENEQFF.

In this sample, this clone turned up a few times. The J gene is TRBJ2-2, the V gene TRBV16; 9 positions agree with TRBD1. Trimming took 0 bases from V and 12 from J; bases not matched to a gene: 5. The CDR3 is 14 amino acids. Germline V gene lookup returns CDR1 KGHSY and CDR2 FQNENV. CDR3 nucleotide sequence: TGTGCCAGCAGCCAATCCCGGACAGGGGAGAAGCTGTTTTTT. Translated, it gives CASSQSRTGEKLFF.

The rearrangement joins TRBV4-1 to TRBJ2-1; D is possibly TRBD2 (5 bases). CDR1 MGHRA and CDR2 YSYEKL come from the germline V gene. Trimming left V 1 base short and J 8 bases short, with 12 bases between. The CDR3 has 14 residues. CDR3 coding DNA: TGCGCCAGCAGCCAAGCCTCGGAGAGGGATGAGCAGTTCTTC. Translation: CASSQASERDEQFF.

The chain uses TRBV30 and TRBJ1-2; D is ambiguous. The CDR3 length is 12 residues. The V gene lost 0 bases and the J gene lost 4 bases, with 6 bases spanning the gap. Germline V lookup: CDR1 GTSNPN, CDR2 SVGIG (reference sequence). CDR3 sequence reads: CAWSVEVYGYTF. The CDR3, as DNA: TGTGCCTGGAGTGTAGAGGTCTATGGCTACACCTTC.